One sample yielded the 28 T cell receptor beta chains listed below, sequenced in a study of memory CD4+ T cells and cytomegalovirus serostatus. Method: immunoSEQ multiplex PCR; TCRdb's copy keeps in-frame clones and lacks some. The table records tens of thousands of clones, 82% of them present only once. The sort gate was single viable CD3+CD4+CD8-CD45RO+ cells for memory CD4+ T cells. Specimen: memory CD4+ T cells from blood. These TCRs come from an adult in good health and CMV-seronegative.

The chain is built from TRBV11-2 and TRBJ1-2; 10 bases are a match to TRBD1. Germline values: CDR1 SGHAT, CDR2 FQNNGV. With V trimmed by 5 bases and J by 5 bases, 8 bases remained unmatched. The CDR3 is 15 amino acids. This chain's CDR3 is CASSPGTGDRYGYTF. The CDR3 DNA reads as TGTGCCAGCAGCCCAGGGACAGGGGATCGTTATGGCTACACCTTC.

This chain connects TRBV4-2 to TRBJ2-1; 9 nucleotides line up with TRBD2. Germline-derived CDR1 and CDR2 are LGHNA and YNFKEQ. The J segment lost 6 bases and the V segment lost 1 base, leaving 10 bases of the junction unmatched. The CDR3 contains 17 residues. The CDR3 DNA reads TGTGCCAGCAGCCAAGTAGGAGGAGCGGGAGGATCCAATGAGCAGTTCTTC. Translating gives CASSQVGGAGGSNEQFF.

V and J are TRBV5-4 and TRBJ1-2; possibly TRBD1 for D (5 bases). Germline V gene lookup returns CDR1 SGHNT and CDR2 YYREEE (reference sequence). The CDR3 runs to 15 residues. The germline V and J ends were trimmed by 0 bases and 5 bases, with 14 bases remaining between them. CDR3 residues: CASSLVTGTGYGYTF. CDR3 sequence (DNA): TGTGCCAGCAGCTTGGTCACGGGGACTGGGTATGGCTACACCTTC. Full variable domain (remainder filled in from reference TRBV5-4 and TRBJ1-2): ETGVTQSPTHLIKTRGQQVTLRCSSQSGHNTVSWYQQALGQGPQFIFQYYREEENGRGNFPPRFSGLQFPNYSSELNVNALELDDSALYLCASSLVTGTGYGYTFGSGTRLTVV.

This clone is a singleton in its sample. The V gene is TRBV21-1, the J gene TRBJ1-1; the table's D gene call, TRBD1, was not cross checked with the DNA. TRBV21-1 is annotated as a pseudogene. The CDR3 totals 14 residues. CDR3 region: CASSMTGRNTEAFF. The DNA for the CDR3 is TGTGCCAGCAGCATGACAGGGCGTAACACTGAAGCTTTCTTT.

The rearrangement joins TRBV6-1 to TRBJ2-4; no definite D call. Trimming took off 2 bases at V and 0 bases at J, with 14 bases between the two ends. The CDR3 is made up of 17 amino acids. Germline lookup yields CDR1 MNHNS and CDR2 SASEGT. Here the CDR3 DNA reads TGTGCCAGCAGTGAAAGGCCACCAAGGGAAGCCAAAAACATTCAGTACTTC. Protein product: CASSERPPREAKNIQYF.

This clone was detected only a few times. CDR3 protein: CASSLGGLTEAFF. The CDR3 nucleotides read TGTGCCAGCAGTTTGGGGGGGCTCACTGAAGCTTTCTTT. The chain couples TRBV28 to TRBJ1-1, with a weak D call TRBD1 (6 bases). Trimming shortened V by 3 bases and J by 4 bases, and 9 bases separated the two germline ends. The CDR3 length is 13 residues. CDR1 MDHEN and CDR2 SYDVKM come from the germline V gene.

The rearrangement uses TRBV4-1 and TRBJ2-5, with unresolved D. Germline values: CDR1 MGHRA, CDR2 YSYEKL. The CDR3 has 15 residues. The V and J ends lost 2 bases and 1 base respectively, with 11 bases between them. The CDR3 here is CASSQFFGSQETQYF. The CDR3 DNA follows: TGCGCCAGCAGCCAATTCTTTGGCAGCCAAGAGACCCAGTACTTC.

In its sample, this clone is medium-sized. The chain uses TRBV19 and TRBJ1-5, with 9 bases that match TRBD1. Germline V gene data show CDR1 as LNHDA and CDR2 as SQIVND (reference sequence). Germline trimming cut 6 bases from V and 1 base from J; bases unmatched to any gene: 10. The CDR3 extends over 17 amino acids. The CDR3 protein is CASRRQGDVGSNQPQHF. CDR3 coding DNA: TGTGCCAGTAGGAGACAGGGGGACGTAGGAAGCAATCAGCCCCAGCATTTT.

The rearrangement joins TRBV19 to TRBJ2-7; TRBD1 matches 7 bases. The CDR3 is 15 residues long. V lost 2 bases and J lost 3; bases outside the gene matches: 7. Germline lookup yields CDR1 LNHDA and CDR2 SQIVND (reference sequence). The CDR3 sequence: CASSIKGQSHYEQYF. CDR3 in DNA: TGTGCCAGTAGTATAAAGGGACAGAGCCACTACGAGCAGTACTTC.

The chain carries TRBV30 and TRBJ2-2, with 11 bases identical to TRBD2. This CDR3 contains 14 residues. Germline CDR1 is GTSNPN and CDR2 is SVGIG (reference sequence). The V gene end was trimmed by 5 bases and the J gene end by 6 bases; junction bases not matched to a gene: 5. The CDR3: CAWAGLAGPGELFF. The DNA of the CDR3 is TGTGCCTGGGCAGGACTAGCGGGTCCCGGGGAGCTGTTTTTT.

The chain couples TRBV2 to TRBJ2-2; 10 positions agree with TRBD2. The germline CDR1 and CDR2 sequences are SNHLY and FYNNEI. V gave up 7 bases and J gave up 1 base; unmatched junction bases: 9. CDR3 length: 17 amino acids. For the CDR3, the DNA is TGTGCCAGCAACCCCACAGCGGGAGGGATGAACACCGGGGAGCTGTTTTTT. It is translated as CASNPTAGGMNTGELFF.

The chain recombines TRBV5-1 with TRBJ1-4; D gene ambiguous. Germline CDR1 is SGHRS and CDR2 is YFSETQ. The CDR3 runs 19 residues. Trimming cost V 3 bases and J 0 bases, with 21 bases left between them. Here the CDR3 DNA reads TGCGCCAGCAGCTACCTAACTTACAGAGAACCTACAACTAATGAAAAACTGTTTTTT. As protein: CASSYLTYREPTTNEKLFF. Full variable domain (missing parts from reference TRBV5-1 and TRBJ1-4): KAGVTQTPRYLIKTRGQQVTLSCSPISGHRSVSWYQQTPGQGLQFLFEYFSETQRNKGNFPGRFSGRQFSNSRSEMNVSTLELGDSALYLCASSYLTYREPTTNEKLFFGSGTQLSVL.

The chain carries TRBV5-4 and TRBJ1-2; perhaps TRBD1 as D (6 bases). CDR3 length equals 15 residues. Deletions cut 4 bases from V and 0 bases from J, with 13 bases between. Per germline, CDR1 SGHNT and CDR2 YYREEE (reference sequence). The DNA for the CDR3 is TGTGCCAGCAGCCCTGGGACACGAACTAACTATGGCTACACCTTC. Residues: CASSPGTRTNYGYTF.

The gene calls are TRBV11-3 and TRBJ2-1; D unresolved. CDR1 and CDR2 (germline): SGHNT, YENEEA. V lost 5 bases and J lost 1, with 24 bases in between. This CDR3 has 19 residues. CDR3 in amino acids: CASSQRGSSGLGSYNEQFF. The DNA for the CDR3 is TGTGCCAGCAGCCAACGCGGCAGCTCTGGATTAGGTTCCTACAATGAGCAGTTCTTC.

The chain combines TRBV6-1 with TRBJ2-7; the match to TRBD1 covers 8 bases. This CDR3 contains 15 residues. CDR1 and CDR2 (germline): MNHNS, SASEGT. V was pared by 2 bases and J by 6 bases, with 9 bases of the junction left unmatched. This CDR3 reads CASSEMGQVGLEQYF. The CDR3 DNA follows: TGTGCCAGCAGTGAAATGGGACAGGTAGGACTCGAGCAGTACTTC.

This clone has only a few counts. This chain uses TRBV2 with TRBJ1-1; D unresolved. V lost 6 bases and J lost 2, with 13 bases in between. The CDR3 is made up of 14 amino acids. CDR1 and CDR2 (germline): SNHLY, FYNNEI. The CDR3 DNA follows: TGTGCCAGCAGGTCGGACGTATCAAACACTGAAGCTTTCTTT. Protein product: CASRSDVSNTEAFF.

The V and J genes are TRBV7-9 and TRBJ2-5; D not certain. The closer fit of TRBJ2-7 to the DNA end suggests the J call may be wrong. This CDR3 region has 11 residues. CDR1 and CDR2 (germline): SEHNR, FQNEAQ (reference sequence). CDR3 in amino acids: CASSLLNEQYF. The CDR3 DNA is TGTGCCAGCAGCTTATTGAACGAGCAGTACTTC.

The chain is built from TRBV27 and TRBJ2-1, with D possibly being TRBD2 (5 bases). CDR1 and CDR2 (germline): MNHEY, SMNVEV (reference sequence). The CDR3 length is 15 residues. V dropped 5 bases and J dropped 10 bases, with 21 bases sitting between them. In DNA, the CDR3 is TGTGCCAGCAGTCCCCTAGCACTCCTTATCTCGGAGCAGTTCTTC. This codes for CASSPLALLISEQFF.

The chain uses TRBV9 and TRBJ1-1; TRBD1 matches at 7 bases. This CDR3 has 14 amino acids. CDR1 is SGDLS and CDR2 is YYNGEE in the germline V gene. V gave up 4 bases and J gave up 1 base; unmatched junction bases: 4. In nucleotides, the CDR3 is TGTGCCAGCAGCCGTACAGGGGCGAACACTGAAGCTTTCTTT. Its translation is CASSRTGANTEAFF.

The DNA of the CDR3 is TGTGCCTGTTCCGGGACTAGCGGGGGGGGTAGCACAGATACGCAGTATTTT. Protein: CACSGTSGGGSTDTQYF. The V and J genes are TRBV30 and TRBJ2-3; 16 nucleotides align to TRBD2. The CDR3 has 17 amino acids. Germline V lookup: CDR1 GTSNPN, CDR2 SVGIG (reference sequence). The trim removed 6 bases at V and 0 bases at J, leaving 6 bases unmatched.

CDR3 sequence: CASSQEGGTNTQYF. CDR3 nucleotide sequence: TGTGCCAGCAGTCAGGAGGGGGGCACTAATACGCAGTATTTT. The chain joins TRBV7-6 to TRBJ2-3; possibly TRBD1 or TRBD2 for D (6 bases each). V lost 6 bases and J lost 7, with 17 bases in between. CDR1 and CDR2 from the germline V gene are SGHVS and FNYEAQ. This CDR3 has 14 residues. Combining the CDR3 with reference TRBV7-6 and TRBJ2-3 gives the whole variable domain GAGVSQSPRYKVTKRGQDVALRCDPISGHVSLYWYRQALGQGPEFLTYFNYEAQQDKSGLPNDRFSAERPEGSISTLTIQRTEQRDSAMYRCASSQEGGTNTQYFGPGTRLTVL.

J is TRBJ2-2 and V is TRBV6-1, with 8 bases fitting TRBD2. Unmatched junction bases numbered 3, after V lost 6 bases and J lost 3 bases. Per germline, CDR1 MNHNS and CDR2 SASEGT. This CDR3 contains 14 residues. The chain's CDR3 is CASRLAEHTGELFF. The CDR3 DNA sequence: TGTGCCAGCAGACTAGCGGAGCACACCGGGGAGCTGTTTTTT.

The CDR3 loop reads CASSPRAYDAREFGNTIYF. Written as DNA, the CDR3 is TGTGCCAGCAGTCCCCGAGCGTATGACGCTCGAGAATTTGGAAACACCATATATTTT. This rearrangement joins TRBV27 to TRBJ1-3; D is undetermined. CDR3 length: 19 residues. The V gene's germline CDR1 is MNHEY and CDR2 SMNVEV (reference sequence). Trimming removed 5 bases from V and 3 bases from J, with 26 bases in between.

CDR3 in DNA: TGTGCCAGCAACGTCATACAGGGGCCCACTGAAGCTTTCTTT. Protein product: CASNVIQGPTEAFF. The J gene is TRBJ1-1, the V gene TRBV7-8, with 7 positions matching TRBD1. J was trimmed by 4 bases and V by 7 bases; bases with no gene match: 9. In germline, CDR1 is SGHVS, CDR2 FQNEAQ. The CDR3 is 14 residues long.

This clone was detected once. The chain carries TRBV5-5 and TRBJ1-1; 8 bases fit TRBD1. Germline values: CDR1 SGHKS, CDR2 YYEKEE (reference sequence). V shed 3 bases, J shed 1 base, and the junction held 11 bases outside the gene matches. CDR3 length equals 17 residues. CDR3 loop: CASSSGNRGLGNTEAFF. Written as DNA, the CDR3 is TGTGCCAGCAGCTCGGGTAACAGGGGGTTAGGGAACACTGAAGCTTTCTTT.

The rearrangement links TRBV18 to TRBJ2-1, with 11 bases that match TRBD1. Germline lookup yields CDR1 KGHSH and CDR2 LQKENI. The CDR3 has 17 amino acids. With 0 bases clipped from V and 9 bases from J, the junction kept 10 bases outside the gene matches. CDR3 in DNA: TGTGCCAGCTCACCACCGTATGAAGGACAGGGGGCGTTTGAGCAGTTCTTC. This encodes CASSPPYEGQGAFEQFF.

The chain carries TRBV7-9 and TRBJ2-7; D may be TRBD1 (6 bases). Deletions cut 8 bases from V and 2 bases from J, with 16 bases between. Germline V gene sequence: CDR1 SEHNR, CDR2 FQNEAQ (reference sequence). The CDR3 contains 14 residues. DNA of the CDR3: TGTGCCAGCTCCCCGGGGACAATAACCTACGAGCAGTACTTC. This translates into CASSPGTITYEQYF.

The chain joins TRBV10-3 to TRBJ2-7, with 12 bases identical to TRBD1. V lost 7 bases to trimming and J lost 5 bases; unmatched junction nucleotides: 6. The CDR3 totals 14 residues. In germline, CDR1 is ENHRY, CDR2 SYGVKD. CDR3 region: CAIKPGQGAHEQYF. CDR3 bases: TGTGCCATCAAACCGGGACAGGGGGCCCACGAGCAGTACTTC.